Listed here is a single T cell receptor beta chain. Antigen specificity is unknown. The PCR employed 60 Vbeta primers together with 13 Jbeta primers. Authors' processing steps: In a later analysis, 79 million or so unique TCR beta chains included roughly 11 million shared by two or more donors. Profiling relied on immunoSEQ multiplex PCR, and the TCRdb table lists in-frame clones only, not all of them. V and J calls and clone size follow that table, whereas D and trimming were derived from the DNA. The sample has hundreds of thousands of clones; 82% are singletons. CDR3 size: 14 residues. The V segment lost 2 bases and the J segment 3 bases; nucleotides outside the gene matches: 1. Germline values: CDR1 SGHRS, CDR2 YFSETQ. This record comes from a study of cytomegalovirus exposure and HLA in healthy donors. Study-wide results and caveats: Reportedly, TCR beta sequences accurately predicted HLA-A and HLA-B alleles in most subjects. In a later analysis, 15,000 to 20,000 TCR beta sequences were associated with HLA alleles at 0.05 false discovery rate. Per published reports, the classifier diagnosed cytomegalovirus status with high specificity and sensitivity.

The V and J genes are TRBV5-1 and TRBJ2-5; the match to TRBD1 covers 10 bases. The sequenced sample consisted of PBMCs. This clonotype was obtained from a man aged 35 to 55 in good health and CMV-seropositive. CDR3 coding DNA: TGCGCCAGCAGCTTCGGGACAGGGGAAGAGACCCAGTACTTC. Its translation: CASSFGTGEETQYF.